The 10 T cell receptor beta chains listed next were all sequenced from one sample in a study of tumor-infiltrating lymphocytes in primary liver carcinoma. Starting material of about 450 ng total RNA yielded TCR beta cDNA via a constant-region primer. Each TCR beta library was derived from three nested multiplex PCR rounds that employed slightly modified ARM-PCR. The opening two PCR rounds, ten to eleven cycles each, paired TRBV1-TRBV30 forward primers with a C-beta reverse primer. TCRdb re-called the multiplex PCR reads with MiXCR, one entry per CDR3 protein. The sample records 320,000 or so distinct CDR3 sequences, over 55% being singletons. Unsorted whole blood yielded the blood RNA, and germline DNA was also extracted. The specimen was peripheral blood. Receptors were obtained from a man aged 40-50 years with primary liver carcinoma and hepatitis B virus infection.

Details on this clonotype: As the CDR3 is not closed by the conserved phenylalanine or tryptophan, this likely results from a read error. The J gene is TRBJ1-1, the V gene TRBV5-8; TRBD1 agrees at 11 bases. Per germline, CDR1 SGHTS and CDR2 YDEGEE. This CDR3 is built from 13 residues. V shed 5 bases, J shed 3 bases, and the junction held 0 bases outside the gene matches. The CDR3 loop reads CASRGQGDTEAFL. The CDR3, as DNA: TGTGCCAGCAGGGGACAGGGGGACACTGAAGCTTTCTTA.

This clonotype was observed many times. The chain joins TRBV12-3 or TRBV12-4 to TRBJ2-1, with 8 bases lining up with TRBD2. CDR3 length equals 15 residues. V shed 5 bases and J 0 bases; nucleotides not matched to a gene: 3. CDR3 sequence (DNA): TGTGCCAGCAGTCACGGGGGGGGCTCCTACAATGAGCAGTTCTTC. This encodes CASSHGGGSYNEQFF.

This clonotype was detected a few times. The chain recombines TRBV5-1 with TRBJ1-1; D is unclear. V lost 1 base to trimming and J lost 5 bases, with 6 bases between them. This CDR3 has 12 residues. Germline V gene data show CDR1 as SGHRS and CDR2 as YFSETQ. CDR3 nucleotide sequence: TGCGCCAGCAGCTTGAGTGGGACTGAAGCTTTCTTT. It specifies CASSLSGTEAFF.

This clonotype has ten or more counts. The chain carries TRBV6-1 and TRBJ2-5; maybe TRBD2 (6 bases). The germline gives CDR1 MNHNS, CDR2 SASEGT. V lost 4 bases to trimming and J lost 9 bases, with 15 bases between them. The CDR3 is 13 residues long. CDR3 in DNA: TGTGCCAGCAGTGGGGGCGGGGAGTGGGCCCAGTACTTC. This translates into CASSGGGEWAQYF.

Concerning this clonotype: A much larger clone lies a single base off, so this may be a read error. The chain uses TRBV6-2 or TRBV6-3 and TRBJ1-5, with D possibly matching TRBD1 (6 bases). The CDR3 is made up of 14 amino acids. The germline CDR1 and CDR2 sequences are MNHEY and SVGEGT. CDR3 sequence: CATSYSGGPNPQHF. The CDR3 DNA sequence: TGTGCCACCAGTTACTCCGGGGGCCCTAATCCCCAGCATTTT.

About this clonotype itself: A read error is likely, as this CDR3 ends without the conserved phenylalanine or tryptophan. The rearrangement links TRBV6-1 to TRBJ1-1; perhaps TRBD1 as D (5 bases). This CDR3 spans 13 amino acids. CDR1 is MNHNS and CDR2 is SASEGT in the germline V gene. Trimming took off 3 bases at V and 5 bases at J, with 10 bases between the two ends. The CDR3 DNA follows: TGTGCCAGCAGTGACCAGGGAACAACTGAAGCTTTCTCT. Its protein is CASSDQGTTEAFS.

By proportion, this clonotype is medium-sized. The chain combines TRBV11-1 with TRBJ1-1; D not resolved. Germline V gene sequence: CDR1 SGHAT, CDR2 FQDESV (reference sequence). V lost 3 bases and J lost 4, with 12 bases in between. The CDR3 extends over 14 amino acids. The CDR3 protein is CASSFEARATEAFF. CDR3 coding DNA: TGTGCCAGCAGCTTTGAGGCCAGAGCCACTGAAGCTTTCTTT.

A word on this clonotype: A single base separates this from a much larger clone, so it may be a read error. V gene TRBV11-2 combines with J gene TRBJ2-1; TRBD1 is a possible D gene (6 bases). Trimming cost V 6 bases and J 0 bases, with 15 bases left between them. Germline lookup yields CDR1 SGHAT and CDR2 FQNNGV. This CDR3 spans 16 amino acids. CDR3 nucleotides: TGTGCCAGCAGATTAAGGGGGAAAAGCTCCTACAATGAGCAGTTCTTC. This translates into CASRLRGKSSYNEQFF.

With respect to this clonotype: This may come from a read error, since a much larger clone is one base off. This chain connects TRBV10-2 to TRBJ1-2; TRBD1 aligns across 7 bases. Looked up from germline, CDR1 is WSHSY and CDR2 is SAAADI. The CDR3 is 12 residues long. The CDR3 region has the DNA TGCGCCAACAGTGGACAGGTTGGTGGCTACACCTTC. Its protein product is CANSGQVGGYTF.

The chain carries TRBV7-9 and TRBJ2-2, with D unclear. Germline lookup yields CDR1 SEHNR and CDR2 FQNEAQ (reference sequence). V was pared by 7 bases and J by 0 bases, with 9 bases between. The CDR3 is 14 amino acids. The CDR3 here is CASTGFSNTGELFF. The CDR3 DNA reads TGTGCCAGCACGGGTTTCTCGAACACCGGGGAGCTGTTTTTT.